A single sample is the source of the 10 T cell receptor beta chains below, sequenced in a study of long-term antiretroviral therapy in people with HIV (dated by TCRdb to between 2022 and 2023). The immunoSEQ hsTCRB v3.0 assay was used at survey level resolution to sequence the TRB variable region. TCRdb limited this immuneACCESS table to in-frame rearrangements with V and J called. A share of clones is missing; checked studies link under half to unresolved V genes, and the rest is unexplained. Here the sample has 20,000 to 30,000 clones; 70% to 85% occur a single time. The top ten clones comprise 5.5% to 6% of the sample. Source: unsorted PBMCs, taken 4.4 years after starting antiretroviral therapy. The source of these receptors is a man aged 25 to 45 with HIV.

The chain combines TRBV5-1 with TRBJ1-2; D is perhaps TRBD1 (6 bases). Trimming pared 2 bases from V and 6 bases from J, leaving 17 bases between. CDR3 size: 15 residues. Germline V gives CDR1 SGHRS, CDR2 YFSETQ. The CDR3 sequence is CASSFIGPTGDGYTF. DNA of the CDR3: TGCGCCAGCAGCTTTATTGGTCCGACAGGAGATGGCTACACCTTC.

This chain connects TRBV9 to TRBJ1-4; D perhaps matches TRBD1 (5 bases). This CDR3 contains 14 residues. The V end lost 0 bases, the J end lost 8 bases, and 11 bases lay between the germline ends. Germline CDR1 and CDR2: SGDLS and YYNGEE. In DNA form, the CDR3 reads TGTGCCAGCAGCGTAGGGGACGCCTACGAAAAACTGTTTTTT. Amino acid sequence: CASSVGDAYEKLFF.

The chain uses TRBV6-4 and TRBJ2-3; 7 bases are a match to TRBD1. With 6 bases clipped from V and 0 bases from J, the junction kept 6 bases outside the gene matches. The length of the CDR3 is 15 residues. Germline CDR1 MRHNA, CDR2 SNTAGT. The CDR3 loop reads CASSPRQGSTDTQYF. CDR3 DNA sequence: TGTGCCAGCAGCCCCAGACAGGGAAGCACAGATACGCAGTATTTT.

The chain couples TRBV18 to TRBJ1-3, with D maybe TRBD1 (5 bases). V gave up 6 bases and J gave up 0 bases, with 12 bases separating them. This CDR3 is 15 amino acids long. The germline V gene encodes CDR1 KGHSH and CDR2 LQKENI. The CDR3 nucleotides read TGTGCCAGCTCCAGGGATGGTCTCTCTGGAAACACCATATATTTT. Encoded protein: CASSRDGLSGNTIYF.

This chain links TRBV4-3 with TRBJ2-3; D remains ambiguous. The V gene lost 0 bases and the J gene lost 6 bases, with 16 bases spanning the gap. Germline CDR1 and CDR2: LGHNA and YSLEER. The CDR3 extends over 16 amino acids. The CDR3, as DNA: TGCGCCAGCAGCCAAGATATAGGAAGTAGCTTCGATACGCAGTATTTT. Translation: CASSQDIGSSFDTQYF.

This clone was observed a few times. J is TRBJ1-2 and V is TRBV7-2, with D tentatively TRBD1 (6 bases). The germline gives CDR1 SGHTA, CDR2 FQGNSA. V dropped 5 bases and J dropped 1 base, with 14 bases sitting between them. The CDR3 has 15 amino acids. The DNA of the CDR3 is TGTGCCAGCAGCCCCTCCGGGACACTTAACTATGGCTACACCTTC. This encodes CASSPSGTLNYGYTF.

The chain links TRBV7-8 to TRBJ2-7; no reliable D call. CDR3 length: 13 amino acids. The ends were cut back, 3 bases at V and 0 bases at J, with 6 bases in the middle. From germline, CDR1 is SGHVS and CDR2 FQNEAQ. The CDR3 bases are TGTGCCAGCAGCTTCCGCAGCTCCTACGAGCAGTACTTC. Protein sequence: CASSFRSSYEQYF.

The chain recombines TRBV27 with TRBJ2-3, with D possibly matching TRBD1 (5 bases). Trimming stripped 6 bases from V and 10 bases from J, with 26 bases between. The CDR3 consists of 16 residues. Germline V gene data show CDR1 as MNHEY and CDR2 as SMNVEV (reference sequence). The CDR3 region is CASSPLSRGPIHSQYF. CDR3 bases: TGTGCCAGCAGCCCCCTGTCTAGGGGCCCGATCCACTCGCAGTATTTT.

The V call is TRBV7-9, the J call TRBJ1-2; TRBD1 might be the D (5 bases). CDR1 and CDR2 from the germline V gene are SEHNR and FQNEAQ (reference sequence). This CDR3 comprises 13 residues. V was shortened by 1 base and J by 8 bases, with 11 bases between the two germline ends. The chain's CDR3 is CASSLGGVEGYTF. CDR3 nucleotides: TGTGCCAGCAGCTTAGGAGGGGTGGAGGGCTACACCTTC.

V gene TRBV7-8 combines with J gene TRBJ1-1; no reliable D call. The CDR3 has 14 amino acids. V was clipped by 4 bases and J by 0 bases, with 9 bases between them. Germline CDR1 is SGHVS and CDR2 is FQNEAQ. The CDR3 reads CASSSTTVNTEAFF. In DNA, the CDR3 is TGTGCCAGCAGCTCCACTACAGTGAACACTGAAGCTTTCTTT.